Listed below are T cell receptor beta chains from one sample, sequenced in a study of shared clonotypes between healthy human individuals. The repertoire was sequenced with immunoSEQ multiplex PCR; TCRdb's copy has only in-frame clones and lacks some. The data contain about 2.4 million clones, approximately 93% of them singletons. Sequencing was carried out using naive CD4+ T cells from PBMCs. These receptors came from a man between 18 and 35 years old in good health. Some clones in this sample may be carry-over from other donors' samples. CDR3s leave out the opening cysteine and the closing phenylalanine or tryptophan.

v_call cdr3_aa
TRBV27 ASMEGGRPRMGEQF
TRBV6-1 ASSEASGRSQY
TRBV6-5 ASSFGPGRGQPQH
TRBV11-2 ASSLDYRGFNYGYT
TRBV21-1 ASSKAWELVSHEQF
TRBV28 ASSPGTPNTGELF
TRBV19 ASSTRQDVGELF
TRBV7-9 ASSLLAASTDTQY
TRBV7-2 ASSSSGAVGELF
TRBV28 ASSLRRQGYNEQF
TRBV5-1 ASSPGTDPDEQF
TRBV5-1 ASALQGAYNEQF
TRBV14 ASSRHADRSGNTIY
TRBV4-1 ASSQDQGVAYEQY
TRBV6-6 ASSYEGNTEAF
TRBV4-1 ASSRSTSGPYEQY
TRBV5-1 ASRRDTAGEAQH
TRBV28 ASSSGGRIVKPQH
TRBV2 ASSDFTNQPQH
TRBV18 ASSPMVEQF
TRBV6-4 ASSVASGTHEQF
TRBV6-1 ASIGGRETQY
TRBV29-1 SAVTGGRTEAF
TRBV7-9 ASSVLAGVGNEQF
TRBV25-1 ASSGTGNQPQH
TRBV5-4 ASSELRTAYT